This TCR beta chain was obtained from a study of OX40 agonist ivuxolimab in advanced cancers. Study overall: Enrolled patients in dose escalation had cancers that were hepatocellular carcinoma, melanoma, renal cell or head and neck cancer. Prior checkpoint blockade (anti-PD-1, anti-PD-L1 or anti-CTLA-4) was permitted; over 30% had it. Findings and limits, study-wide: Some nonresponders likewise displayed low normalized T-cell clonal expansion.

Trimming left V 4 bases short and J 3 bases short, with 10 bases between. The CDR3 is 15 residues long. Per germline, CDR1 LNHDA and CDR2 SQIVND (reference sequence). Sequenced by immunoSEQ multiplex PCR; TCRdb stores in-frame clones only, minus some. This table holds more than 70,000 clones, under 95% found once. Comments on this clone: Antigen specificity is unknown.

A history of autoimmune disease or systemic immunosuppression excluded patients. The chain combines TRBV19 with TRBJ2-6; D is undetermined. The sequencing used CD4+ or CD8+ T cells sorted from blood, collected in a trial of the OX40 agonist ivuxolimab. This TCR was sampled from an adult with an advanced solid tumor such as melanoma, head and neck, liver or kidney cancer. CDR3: CASSTYLGGANVLTF. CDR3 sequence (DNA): TGTGCCAGTAGTACATACCTGGGTGGGGCCAACGTCCTGACTTTC.